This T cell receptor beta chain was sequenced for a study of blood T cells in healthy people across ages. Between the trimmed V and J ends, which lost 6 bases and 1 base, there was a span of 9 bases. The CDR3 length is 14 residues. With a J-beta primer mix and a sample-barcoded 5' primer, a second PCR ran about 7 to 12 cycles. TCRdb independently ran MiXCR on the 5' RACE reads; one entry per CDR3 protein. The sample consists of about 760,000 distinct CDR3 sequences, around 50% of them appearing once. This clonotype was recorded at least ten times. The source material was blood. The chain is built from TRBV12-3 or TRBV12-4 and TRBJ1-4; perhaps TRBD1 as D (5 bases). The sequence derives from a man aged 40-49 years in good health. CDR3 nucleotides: TGTGCCAGCAGAATAGGACAAACTAATGAAAAACTGTTTTTT. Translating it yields CASRIGQTNEKLFF.